These 23 T cell receptor beta chains were sequenced from one sample in a study of radiotherapy plus CTLA-4 blockade in lung cancer. Generated by immunoSEQ multiplex PCR, the TCRdb table keeps only in-frame clones and is missing some. The top ten clones hold 13% to 15% of a sample with tens of thousands of clones, roughly 70% of them seen once. The material sequenced was peripheral blood, taken from a patient treated with radiotherapy plus ipilimumab. These receptors were taken from a human donor with non-small cell lung cancer that progressed on radiotherapy plus ipilimumab.

The rearrangement uses TRBV9 and TRBJ2-1; D is unclear. Trimming took 0 bases from V and 8 from J, leaving 9 bases between them. CDR1 and CDR2 from the germline V gene are SGDLS and YYNGEE. The CDR3 totals 13 residues. The CDR3 DNA reads as TGTGCCAGCAGCGTAGCCCCCCGGGATGAGCAGTTCTTC. Its protein product is CASSVAPRDEQFF.

J is TRBJ1-1 and V is TRBV19; D perhaps matches TRBD1 (5 bases). Looked up from germline, CDR1 is LNHDA and CDR2 is SQIVND (reference sequence). The ends were cut back, 7 bases at V and 0 bases at J, with 15 bases in the middle. This CDR3 is 15 amino acids long. The CDR3 protein is CASTGARAMNTEAFF. The CDR3 bases are TGTGCCAGTACCGGGGCAAGAGCTATGAACACTGAAGCTTTCTTT.

The chain has TRBV7-2 and TRBJ1-1; 8 nucleotides agree with TRBD1. Germline V gene lookup returns CDR1 SGHTA and CDR2 FQGNSA. V was pared by 5 bases and J by 5 bases, with 10 bases of the junction left unmatched. This CDR3 comprises 15 residues. CDR3 nucleotide sequence: TGTGCCAGCAGCCCCCGGGACAGGCGGGAGACTGAAGCTTTCTTT. Protein product: CASSPRDRRETEAFF.

The J gene is TRBJ1-2, the V gene TRBV7-3; a weak D match, TRBD1 (5 bases). V was pared by 0 bases and J by 7 bases, with 15 bases between. The CDR3 is made up of 15 amino acids. Germline V gives CDR1 SGHTA, CDR2 FQGTGA. The DNA of the CDR3 is TGTGCCAGCAGCTTAACGGGGTGGGGGAACGGTGGCTACACCTTC. Residues: CASSLTGWGNGGYTF.

The chain recombines TRBV5-5 with TRBJ1-2; no firm D call. Germline CDR1 is SGHKS and CDR2 is YYEKEE (reference sequence). With 4 bases removed from V and 2 bases from J, the gap between germline ends came to 12 bases. The CDR3 runs 14 residues. CDR3 sequence reads: CASSTTPSNYGYTF. In DNA form, the CDR3 reads TGTGCCAGCAGCACGACACCCTCCAACTATGGCTACACCTTC.

The CDR3 nucleotides read TGTGCCTGGAGTGGTGGAGGGGGGTCGCCCCAGCATTTT. This encodes CAWSGGGGSPQHF. The chain has TRBV30 and TRBJ1-5; D possibly corresponds to TRBD1 (6 bases). The germline CDR1 and CDR2 sequences are GTSNPN and SVGIG (reference sequence). V was clipped by 1 base and J by 9 bases, with 13 bases between them. The CDR3 totals 13 residues.

The CDR3 sequence is CASSPGTANNQPQHF. In DNA form, the CDR3 reads TGTGCCAGCAGCCCCGGGACAGCCAACAATCAGCCCCAGCATTTT. J is TRBJ1-5 and V is TRBV5-6; 7 nucleotides line up with TRBD1. Germline lookup yields CDR1 SGHDT and CDR2 YYEEEE. The V gene end was trimmed by 4 bases and the J gene end by 3 bases; junction bases not matched to a gene: 7. The CDR3 loop spans 15 amino acids.

The genes are TRBV2 and TRBJ2-2; D is possibly TRBD2 (5 bases). Germline CDR1 and CDR2: SNHLY and FYNNEI. The CDR3 runs 13 residues. V was cut by 9 bases and J by 4 bases, with 12 bases left in between. The CDR3 is CASTRESTGELFF. CDR3 DNA sequence: TGTGCCAGTACGAGGGAGTCCACCGGGGAGCTGTTTTTT.

The V call is TRBV5-6, the J call TRBJ1-1; no firm D call. Germline-derived CDR1 and CDR2 are SGHDT and YYEEEE. The CDR3 contains 12 residues. V was trimmed by 1 base and J by 4 bases, leaving 5 bases between them. CDR3 nucleotides: TGTGCCAGCAGCTTGCTCCGCACTGAAGCTTTCTTT. This codes for CASSLLRTEAFF. Looking up the rest from reference TRBV5-6 and TRBJ1-1 gives the full variable domain: DAGVTQSPTHLIKTRGQQVTLRCSPKSGHDTVSWYQQALGQGPQFIFQYYEEEERQRGNFPDRFSGHQFPNYSSELNVNALLLGDSALYLCASSLLRTEAFFGQGTRLTVV.

This chain uses TRBV10-3 with TRBJ2-7; TRBD1 matches 8 bases. V lost 4 bases to trimming and J lost 4 bases; unmatched junction nucleotides: 6. CDR3 length equals 14 residues. Germline loops: CDR1 ENHRY, CDR2 SYGVKD. The CDR3 spells CAISGQGAVYEQYF. The CDR3 DNA sequence: TGTGCCATCAGTGGCCAGGGGGCTGTATACGAGCAGTACTTC.

V gene TRBV28 combines with J gene TRBJ1-3; 9 bases are a match to TRBD1. The junction had 5 bases not matched to a gene; V was cut back by 5 bases and J by 0 bases. Germline CDR1 MDHEN, CDR2 SYDVKM. The CDR3 is made up of 16 amino acids. The CDR3 spells CASSRTGAFSGNTIYF. The CDR3, as DNA: TGTGCCAGCAGTCGGACAGGGGCTTTCTCTGGAAACACCATATATTTT.

The V and J genes are TRBV2 and TRBJ2-1; 7 bases map to TRBD1. The V segment lost 2 bases and the J segment 9 bases; nucleotides outside the gene matches: 19. The CDR3 runs 18 residues. Germline V lookup: CDR1 SNHLY, CDR2 FYNNEI. In DNA, the CDR3 is TGTGCCAGCAGTGAAATGGTTTATCGGACAGGAACCGGCATTGAGCAGTTCTTC. This translates into CASSEMVYRTGTGIEQFF. The full variable domain, with the rest looked up from reference TRBV2 and TRBJ2-1, is EPEVTQTPSHQVTQMGQEVILRCVPISNHLYFYWYRQILGQKVEFLVSFYNNEISEKSEIFDDQFSVERPDGSNFTLKIRSTKLEDSAMYFCASSEMVYRTGTGIEQFFGPGTRLTVL.

The V call is TRBV7-8, the J call TRBJ1-2, with D possibly TRBD1 on 5 matching bases. CDR1 and CDR2 (germline): SGHVS, FQNEAQ. CDR3 size: 13 residues. V was shortened by 1 base and J by 7 bases, with 10 bases between the two germline ends. DNA of the CDR3: TGTGCCAGCAGCTTAGGGGGGGTTGGTGGCTACACCTTC. Its protein product is CASSLGGVGGYTF.

V usage is TRBV6-1 and J usage is TRBJ2-7, with 7 bases matching TRBD1. Germline lookup yields CDR1 MNHNS and CDR2 SASEGT. V shed 5 bases and J 1 base; nucleotides not matched to a gene: 5. CDR3 length: 14 residues. The CDR3 DNA reads TGTGCCAGCAGTCGAGACAGGGTGTCCTACGAGCAGTACTTC. It is translated as CASSRDRVSYEQYF.

The gene calls are TRBV5-1 and TRBJ2-2; D remains ambiguous. Deletions cut 0 bases from V and 10 bases from J, with 10 bases between. This CDR3 region has 13 residues. CDR1 SGHRS and CDR2 YFSETQ come from the germline V gene. The CDR3 DNA reads TGCGCCAGCAGCTTGGTTGGGTATCAGGAGCTGTTTTTT. It encodes CASSLVGYQELFF.

This clone occurred once. The J gene is TRBJ1-1, the V gene TRBV5-6; D not certain. Trimming took 2 bases from V and 2 from J, leaving 7 bases between them. Germline CDR1 reads SGHDT; CDR2 reads YYEEEE. The CDR3 covers 13 residues. The CDR3 loop reads CASSLDYNTEAFF. Here the CDR3 DNA reads TGTGCCAGCAGCTTAGATTACAACACTGAAGCTTTCTTT.

The J gene is TRBJ2-3, the V gene TRBV7-8, with unresolved D. This CDR3 region has 15 residues. V was trimmed by 2 bases and J by 0 bases, leaving 9 bases between them. In germline, CDR1 is SGHVS, CDR2 FQNEAQ. Written as DNA, the CDR3 is TGTGCCAGCAGCTTAATGTCCTTTAGCACAGATACGCAGTATTTT. Protein sequence: CASSLMSFSTDTQYF.

This sequence joins TRBV27 and TRBJ2-1; 15 bases are shared with TRBD2. Per the germline V gene, CDR1 is MNHEY and CDR2 is SMNVEV (reference sequence). The CDR3 length is 16 residues. Losses at the gene ends were 4 bases for V and 4 bases for J; bases not matched to a gene: 2. The chain's CDR3 is CASSSGLAGGYNEQFF. The CDR3, as DNA: TGTGCCAGCAGTTCCGGACTAGCGGGGGGGTACAATGAGCAGTTCTTC.

The chain joins TRBV5-8 to TRBJ2-3; TRBD2 matches 7 bases. Germline V CDR1 and CDR2: SGHTS, YDEGEE. The junction had 9 bases not matched to a gene; V was cut back by 0 bases and J by 2 bases. CDR3 length: 17 amino acids. The CDR3 coding sequence is TGTGCCAGCAGCTTGGGCTTGGCTAGCGGATCCACAGATACGCAGTATTTT. Protein: CASSLGLASGSTDTQYF.

The rearrangement joins TRBV4-2 to TRBJ2-3; a possible D gene is TRBD2 (6 bases). CDR3 size: 14 residues. The V gene's germline CDR1 is LGHNA and CDR2 YNFKEQ. The V end was cut by 2 bases, the J end by 7 bases, with 13 bases between. CDR3 coding DNA: TGTGCCAGCAGCCAACATCCGGGGGTGAATACGCAGTATTTT. Translated: CASSQHPGVNTQYF.

This clone appeared once. The CDR3 DNA is TGTGCCAGCAGCTTAGCGGGAGAATTCGAGCAGTACTTC. Translation gives CASSLAGEFEQYF. The rearrangement joins TRBV13 to TRBJ2-7; D is possibly TRBD2 (6 bases). Germline V gene lookup returns CDR1 PRHDT and CDR2 FYEKMQ (reference sequence). V lost 1 base and J lost 6, with 10 bases in between. CDR3 length: 13 residues.

The chain uses TRBV27 and TRBJ1-6, with D possibly matching TRBD1 (5 bases). Germline lookup yields CDR1 MNHEY and CDR2 SMNVEV (reference sequence). The CDR3 spans 14 residues. The V gene lost 6 bases and the J gene lost 9 bases, with 15 bases spanning the gap. The CDR3 region has the DNA TGTGCCAGCAGGACCGGGACCGCAGGTTCACCCCTCCACTTT. Translating it yields CASRTGTAGSPLHF.

This clone was found a few times. DNA of the CDR3: TGTGCCAGCAGCTTAGCAGGGGAGGGTAATCTCTATGGCTACACCTTC. It is translated as CASSLAGEGNLYGYTF. This chain uses TRBV7-2 with TRBJ1-2; a possible D gene is TRBD1 (5 bases). Germline V gene sequence: CDR1 SGHTA, CDR2 FQGNSA. Trimming stripped 0 bases from V and 4 bases from J, with 15 bases between. The CDR3 length is 16 residues.